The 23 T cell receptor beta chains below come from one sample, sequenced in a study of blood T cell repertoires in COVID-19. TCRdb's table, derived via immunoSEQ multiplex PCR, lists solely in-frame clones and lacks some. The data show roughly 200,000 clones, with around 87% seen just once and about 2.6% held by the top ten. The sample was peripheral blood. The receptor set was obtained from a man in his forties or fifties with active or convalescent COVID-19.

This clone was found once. The CDR3 coding sequence is TGTGCCAGCAGCTTAGGACTAGCTTGGACAGATACGCAGTATTTT. It specifies CASSLGLAWTDTQYF. This chain links TRBV5-6 with TRBJ2-3, with 8 nucleotides matching TRBD2. V was clipped by 2 bases and J by 3 bases; unmatched bases: 5. The germline CDR1 and CDR2 sequences are SGHDT and YYEEEE. The length of the CDR3 is 15 residues.

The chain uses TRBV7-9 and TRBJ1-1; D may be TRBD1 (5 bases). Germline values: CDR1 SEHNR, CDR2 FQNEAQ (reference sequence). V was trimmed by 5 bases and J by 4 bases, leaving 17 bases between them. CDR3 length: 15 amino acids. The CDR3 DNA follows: TGTGCCAGCAGCCTAAGAATGGCGGGGGGCACTGAAGCTTTCTTT. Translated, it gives CASSLRMAGGTEAFF.

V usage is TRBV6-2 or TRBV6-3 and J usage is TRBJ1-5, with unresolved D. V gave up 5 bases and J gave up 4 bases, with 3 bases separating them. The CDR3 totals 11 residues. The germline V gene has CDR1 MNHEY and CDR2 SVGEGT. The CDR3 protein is CASSTNQPQHF. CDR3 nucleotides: TGTGCCAGCAGTACTAATCAGCCCCAGCATTTT.

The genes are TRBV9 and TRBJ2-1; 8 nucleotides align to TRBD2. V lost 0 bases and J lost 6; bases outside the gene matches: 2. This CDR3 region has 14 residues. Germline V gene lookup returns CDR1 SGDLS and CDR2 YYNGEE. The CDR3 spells CASSVGGGTNEQFF. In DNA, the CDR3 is TGTGCCAGCAGCGTAGGCGGGGGGACCAATGAGCAGTTCTTC.

The CDR3 coding sequence is TGTGCCAGTAGTACATACAGTCCGCCCTACGAGCAGTACTTC. This codes for CASSTYSPPYEQYF. The rearrangement links TRBV19 to TRBJ2-7, with D unresolved. The CDR3 covers 14 residues. V was shortened by 4 bases and J by 2 bases, with 12 bases between the two germline ends. Germline values: CDR1 LNHDA, CDR2 SQIVND (reference sequence). Full variable domain (missing parts from reference TRBV19 and TRBJ2-7): DGGITQSPKYLFRKEGQNVTLSCEQNLNHDAMYWYRQDPGQGLRLIYYSQIVNDFQKGDIAEGYSVSREKKESFPLTVTSAQKNPTAFYLCASSTYSPPYEQYFGPGTRLTVT.

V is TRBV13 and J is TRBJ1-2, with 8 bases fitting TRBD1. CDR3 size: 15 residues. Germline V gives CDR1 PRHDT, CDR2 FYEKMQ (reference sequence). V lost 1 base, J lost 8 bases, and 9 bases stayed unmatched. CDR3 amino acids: CASSLDRTGMRGYTF. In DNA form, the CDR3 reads TGTGCCAGCAGCTTAGATAGGACAGGGATGAGAGGCTACACCTTC.

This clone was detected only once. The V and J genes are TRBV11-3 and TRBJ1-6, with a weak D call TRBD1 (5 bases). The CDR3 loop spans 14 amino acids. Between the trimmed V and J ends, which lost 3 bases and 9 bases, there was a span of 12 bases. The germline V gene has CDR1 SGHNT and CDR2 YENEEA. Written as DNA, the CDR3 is TGTGCCAGCAGCTTGTTCAGGGTAGGTTCACCCCTCCACTTT. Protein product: CASSLFRVGSPLHF.

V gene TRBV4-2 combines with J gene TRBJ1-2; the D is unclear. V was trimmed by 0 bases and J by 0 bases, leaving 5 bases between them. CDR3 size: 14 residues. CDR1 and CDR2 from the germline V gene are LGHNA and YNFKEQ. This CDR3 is CASSQDLTNYGYTF. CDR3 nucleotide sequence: TGTGCCAGCAGCCAAGATTTAACTAACTATGGCTACACCTTC.

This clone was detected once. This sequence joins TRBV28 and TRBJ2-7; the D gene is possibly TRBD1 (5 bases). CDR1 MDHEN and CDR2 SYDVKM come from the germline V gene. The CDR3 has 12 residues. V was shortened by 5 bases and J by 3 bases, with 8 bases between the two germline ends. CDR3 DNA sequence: TGTGCCAGCAGTGACCAGGGCTACGAGCAGTACTTC. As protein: CASSDQGYEQYF.

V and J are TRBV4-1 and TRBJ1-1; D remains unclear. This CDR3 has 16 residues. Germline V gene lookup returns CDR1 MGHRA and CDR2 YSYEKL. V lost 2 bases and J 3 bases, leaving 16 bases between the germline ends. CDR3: CASSQTFGSYYTEAFF. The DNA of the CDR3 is TGCGCCAGCAGCCAAACTTTTGGGAGCTATTACACTGAAGCTTTCTTT.

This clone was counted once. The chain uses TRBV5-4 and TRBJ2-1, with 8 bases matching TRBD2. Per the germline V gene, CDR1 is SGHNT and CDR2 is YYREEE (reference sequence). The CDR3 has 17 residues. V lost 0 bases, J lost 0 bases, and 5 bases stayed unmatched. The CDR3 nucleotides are TGTGCCAGCAGCTTGGGACTAGCGTCAGGCTCCTACAATGAGCAGTTCTTC. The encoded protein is CASSLGLASGSYNEQFF.

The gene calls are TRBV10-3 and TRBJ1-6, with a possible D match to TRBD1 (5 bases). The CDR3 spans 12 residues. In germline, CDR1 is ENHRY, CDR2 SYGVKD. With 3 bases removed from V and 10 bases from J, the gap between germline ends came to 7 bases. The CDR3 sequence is CAISEGVSPLHF. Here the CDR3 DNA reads TGTGCCATCAGTGAAGGGGTCTCACCCCTCCACTTT.

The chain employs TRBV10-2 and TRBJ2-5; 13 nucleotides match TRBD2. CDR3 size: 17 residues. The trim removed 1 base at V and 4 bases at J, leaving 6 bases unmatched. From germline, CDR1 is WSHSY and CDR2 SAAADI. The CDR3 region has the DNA TGCGCCAGCAGTGAGTTCCCGACTAGCGGGGGGCGAGAGACCCAGTACTTC. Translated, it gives CASSEFPTSGGRETQYF.

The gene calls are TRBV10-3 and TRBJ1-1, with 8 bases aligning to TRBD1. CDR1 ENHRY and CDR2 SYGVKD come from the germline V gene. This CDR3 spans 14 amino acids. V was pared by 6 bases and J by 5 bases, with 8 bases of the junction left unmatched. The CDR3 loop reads CAIRAETGGTEAFF. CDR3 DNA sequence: TGTGCCATCAGAGCGGAAACAGGGGGTACTGAAGCTTTCTTT.

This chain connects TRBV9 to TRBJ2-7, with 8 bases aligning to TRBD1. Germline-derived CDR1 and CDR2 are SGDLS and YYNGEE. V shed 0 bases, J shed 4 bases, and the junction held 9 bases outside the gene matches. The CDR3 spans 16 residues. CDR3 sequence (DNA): TGTGCCAGCAGCGTAGAACCCCAGGGGGCGAAGTACGAGCAGTACTTC. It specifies CASSVEPQGAKYEQYF. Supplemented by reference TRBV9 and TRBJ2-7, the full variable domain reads DSGVTQTPKHLITATGQRVTLRCSPRSGDLSVYWYQQSLDQGLQFLIQYYNGEERAKGNILERFSAQQFPDLHSELNLSSLELGDSALYFCASSVEPQGAKYEQYFGPGTRLTVT.

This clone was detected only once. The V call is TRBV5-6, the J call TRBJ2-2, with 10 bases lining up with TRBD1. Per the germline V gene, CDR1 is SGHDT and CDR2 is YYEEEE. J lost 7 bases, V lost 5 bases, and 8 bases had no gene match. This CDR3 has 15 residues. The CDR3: CASRRQGAQVGELFF. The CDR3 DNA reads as TGTGCCAGCAGGCGACAGGGGGCGCAGGTCGGGGAGCTGTTTTTT.

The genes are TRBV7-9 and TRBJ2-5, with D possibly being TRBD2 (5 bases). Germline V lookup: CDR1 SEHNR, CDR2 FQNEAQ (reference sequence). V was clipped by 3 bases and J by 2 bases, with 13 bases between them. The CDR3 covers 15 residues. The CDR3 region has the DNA TGTGCCAGCAGCTTTTCTCAGGACTTTCAAGAGACCCAGTACTTC. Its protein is CASSFSQDFQETQYF. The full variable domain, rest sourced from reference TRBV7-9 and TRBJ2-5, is DTGVSQNPRHKITKRGQNVTFRCDPISEHNRLYWYRQTLGQGPEFLTYFQNEAQLEKSRLLSDRFSAERPKGSFSTLEIQRTEQGDSAMYLCASSFSQDFQETQYFGPGTRLLVL.

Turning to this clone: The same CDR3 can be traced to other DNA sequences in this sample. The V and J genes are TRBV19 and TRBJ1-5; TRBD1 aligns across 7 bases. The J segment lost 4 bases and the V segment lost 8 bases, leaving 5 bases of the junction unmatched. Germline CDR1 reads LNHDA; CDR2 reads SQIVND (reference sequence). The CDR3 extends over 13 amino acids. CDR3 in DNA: TGTGCCAGTCAAGCAGGGGGAAATCAGCCCCAGCATTTT. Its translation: CASQAGGNQPQHF.

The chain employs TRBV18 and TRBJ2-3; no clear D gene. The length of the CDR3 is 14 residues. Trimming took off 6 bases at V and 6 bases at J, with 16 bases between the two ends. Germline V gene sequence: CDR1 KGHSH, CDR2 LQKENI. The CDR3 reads CASSFIESSDTQYF. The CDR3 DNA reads TGTGCCAGCTCCTTTATCGAGTCATCGGATACGCAGTATTTT.

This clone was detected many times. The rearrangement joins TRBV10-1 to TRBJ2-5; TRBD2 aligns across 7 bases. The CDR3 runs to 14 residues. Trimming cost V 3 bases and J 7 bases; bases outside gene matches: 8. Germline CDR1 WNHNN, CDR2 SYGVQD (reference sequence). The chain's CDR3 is CASSEPKGRVTQYF. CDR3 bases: TGCGCCAGCAGTGAACCAAAGGGGAGGGTGACCCAGTACTTC.

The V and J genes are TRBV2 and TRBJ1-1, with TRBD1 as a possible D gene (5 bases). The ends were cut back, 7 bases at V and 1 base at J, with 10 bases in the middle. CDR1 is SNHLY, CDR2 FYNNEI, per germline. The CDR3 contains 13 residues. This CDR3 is CASNRDRNTEAFF. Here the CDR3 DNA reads TGTGCCAGCAACCGAGACAGGAACACTGAAGCTTTCTTT.

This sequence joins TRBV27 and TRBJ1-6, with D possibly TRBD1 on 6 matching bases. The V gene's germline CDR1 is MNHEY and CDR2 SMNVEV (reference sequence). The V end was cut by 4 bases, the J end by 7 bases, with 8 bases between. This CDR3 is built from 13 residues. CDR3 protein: CASSWQGNSPLHF. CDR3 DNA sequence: TGTGCCAGCAGTTGGCAGGGGAATTCACCCCTCCACTTT.

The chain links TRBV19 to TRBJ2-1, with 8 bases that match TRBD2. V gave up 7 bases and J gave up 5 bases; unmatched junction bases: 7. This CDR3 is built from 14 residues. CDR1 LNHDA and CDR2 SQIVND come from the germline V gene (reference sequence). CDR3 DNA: TGTGCCAGTAACGGCCAGCGGGGGAACAATGAGCAGTTCTTC. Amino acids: CASNGQRGNNEQFF.